Listed here are 27 T cell receptor beta chains from one sample, sequenced in a study of T cell responses to AZD1222 COVID-19 vaccine. TCRdb keeps only in-frame clones here, not all; method: immunoSEQ multiplex PCR. The sample has more than 110,000 clones, around nine tenths seen once; the top ten hold about 3%. This specimen was peripheral blood, taken on day 0 of AZD1222 vaccination. The receptors were sampled from an adult in good health.

The chain combines TRBV7-8 with TRBJ2-5, with 10 bases that match TRBD1. The germline V gene encodes CDR1 SGHVS and CDR2 FQNEAQ. With V trimmed by 4 bases and J by 6 bases, 5 bases remained unmatched. The CDR3 sequence is 14 residues long. The CDR3 is CASSSGTGEKTQYF. The CDR3 DNA reads TGTGCCAGCAGCTCCGGGACAGGGGAAAAGACCCAGTACTTC.

This rearrangement joins TRBV18 to TRBJ2-2; TRBD1 might be the D (7 bases). The germline V gene encodes CDR1 KGHSH and CDR2 LQKENI. The CDR3 has 15 residues. V was shortened by 2 bases and J by 6 bases, with 13 bases between the two germline ends. The CDR3, as DNA: TGTGCCAGCTCACCATACCAGGGGGGCGCCGGGGAGCTGTTTTTT. Protein product: CASSPYQGGAGELFF. The full variable domain, rest sourced from reference TRBV18 and TRBJ2-2, is NAGVMQNPRHLVRRRGQEARLRCSPMKGHSHVYWYRQLPEEGLKFMVYLQKENIIDESGMPKERFSAEFPKEGPSILRIQQVVRGDSAAYFCASSPYQGGAGELFFGEGSRLTVL.

The chain recombines TRBV5-5 with TRBJ1-6; 9 nucleotides agree with TRBD1. V lost 2 bases and J lost 5; bases outside the gene matches: 8. The CDR3 extends over 17 amino acids. Germline CDR1 is SGHKS and CDR2 is YYEKEE (reference sequence). The CDR3 coding sequence is TGTGCCAGCAGCTTTGGTCCCGGGACAGGGAATAATTCACCCCTCCACTTT. This encodes CASSFGPGTGNNSPLHF.

V and J are TRBV2 and TRBJ1-2; tentatively, D is TRBD1 (5 bases). V lost 7 bases to trimming and J lost 2 bases, with 14 bases between them. The CDR3 covers 14 residues. Germline CDR1 and CDR2: SNHLY and FYNNEI. The CDR3 protein is CASTRSGGNYGYTF. The CDR3 nucleotides are TGTGCCAGCACCCGAAGCGGGGGGAACTATGGCTACACCTTC.

V usage is TRBV9 and J usage is TRBJ1-1, with D unclear. The CDR3 is 14 residues long. V dropped 0 bases and J dropped 7 bases, with 13 bases sitting between them. Germline lookup yields CDR1 SGDLS and CDR2 YYNGEE. This CDR3 is CASSVGGTHFEAFF. CDR3 nucleotides: TGTGCCAGCAGCGTAGGAGGAACTCACTTTGAAGCTTTCTTT. Drawing the rest from reference TRBV9 and TRBJ1-1, the complete variable domain is DSGVTQTPKHLITATGQRVTLRCSPRSGDLSVYWYQQSLDQGLQFLIQYYNGEERAKGNILERFSAQQFPDLHSELNLSSLELGDSALYFCASSVGGTHFEAFFGQGTRLTVV.

V usage is TRBV30 and J usage is TRBJ1-1; D possibly corresponds to TRBD1 (5 bases). This CDR3 is 12 amino acids long. The germline gives CDR1 GTSNPN, CDR2 SVGIG (reference sequence). The V end lost 5 bases, the J end lost 3 bases, and 10 bases lay between the germline ends. CDR3 sequence: CAWGGYDTEAFF. In DNA, the CDR3 is TGTGCCTGGGGGGGGTACGACACTGAAGCTTTCTTT.

The chain employs TRBV7-9 and TRBJ1-1; D remains unclear. Per the germline V gene, CDR1 is SEHNR and CDR2 is FQNEAQ (reference sequence). CDR3 length: 16 amino acids. V shed 7 bases and J shed 5 bases, with 23 bases lying between them. The CDR3 DNA is TGTGCCAGCAACCCCCTCCTAACGGGGTTGTGGACTGAAGCTTTCTTT. Residues: CASNPLLTGLWTEAFF. Together with reference TRBV7-9 and TRBJ1-1, the CDR3 gives the full variable domain: DTGVSQNPRHKITKRGQNVTFRCDPISEHNRLYWYRQTLGQGPEFLTYFQNEAQLEKSRLLSDRFSAERPKGSFSTLEIQRTEQGDSAMYLCASNPLLTGLWTEAFFGQGTRLTVV.

The chain joins TRBV19 to TRBJ1-5; D is uncertain. This CDR3 contains 14 residues. Germline V gene sequence: CDR1 LNHDA, CDR2 SQIVND (reference sequence). V was clipped by 5 bases and J by 3 bases, with 11 bases between them. CDR3 bases: TGTGCCAGTAGTGACCTGTATATCAATCAGCCCCAGCATTTT. It yields the protein CASSDLYINQPQHF.

The chain joins TRBV3-1 (or the pseudogene TRBV3-2) to TRBJ2-3, with 8 bases aligning to TRBD1. Germline V gene sequence: CDR1 LGHDT, CDR2 YNNKEL (reference sequence). The CDR3 is 15 amino acids. V was pared by 2 bases and J by 5 bases, with 6 bases of the junction left unmatched. The CDR3 region is CASSQQQGAGDTQYF. CDR3 bases: TGTGCCAGCAGCCAACAGCAGGGGGCAGGAGATACGCAGTATTTT.

The chain uses TRBV3-1 (or the pseudogene TRBV3-2) and TRBJ1-1, with D unresolved. The CDR3 is 13 amino acids. V was trimmed by 1 base and J by 2 bases, leaving 5 bases between them. Germline loops: CDR1 LGHDT, CDR2 YNNKEL (reference sequence). The CDR3 coding sequence is TGTGCCAGCAGCCAAGTGTCCAACACTGAAGCTTTCTTT. This translates into CASSQVSNTEAFF.

The chain combines TRBV7-9 with TRBJ1-1, with no clear D. Trimming took 5 bases from V and 4 from J, leaving 8 bases between them. The CDR3 is made up of 12 amino acids. Germline-derived CDR1 and CDR2 are SEHNR and FQNEAQ (reference sequence). The CDR3 is CASSGMGTEAFF. The CDR3 DNA follows: TGTGCCAGCAGCGGAATGGGCACTGAAGCTTTCTTT.

This clone was counted once. The chain joins TRBV19 to TRBJ1-5; D uncertain. This CDR3 has 12 amino acids. Per the germline V gene, CDR1 is LNHDA and CDR2 is SQIVND (reference sequence). With 7 bases removed from V and 8 bases from J, the gap between germline ends came to 12 bases. The CDR3 bases are TGTGCCAGTACCGATTATTTAGAGCCCCAGCATTTT. Protein sequence: CASTDYLEPQHF.

The chain couples TRBV5-1 to TRBJ1-1, with no clear D. The CDR3 runs to 14 residues. Germline CDR1 and CDR2: SGHRS and YFSETQ. V dropped 0 bases and J dropped 1 base, with 7 bases sitting between them. The CDR3 sequence: CASSLEWGNTEAFF. The CDR3, as DNA: TGCGCCAGCAGCTTGGAGTGGGGGAACACTGAAGCTTTCTTT.

This rearrangement joins TRBV18 to TRBJ2-2; TRBD2 matches 7 bases. V was pared by 4 bases and J by 1 base, with 3 bases of the junction left unmatched. This CDR3 comprises 15 residues. The V gene's germline CDR1 is KGHSH and CDR2 LQKENI. The CDR3 region has the DNA TGTGCCAGCTCACGGGCGGGAGTGAACACCGGGGAGCTGTTTTTT. Translation: CASSRAGVNTGELFF.

In this sample, this clone turned up a few times. The CDR3: CASSFGTLVNSPLHF. The CDR3 nucleotides read TGTGCCAGCAGCTTCGGGACGCTGGTTAATTCACCCCTCCACTTT. The gene calls are TRBV7-2 and TRBJ1-6; a possible D gene is TRBD1 (5 bases). V was shortened by 3 bases and J by 6 bases, with 12 bases between the two germline ends. The CDR3 extends over 15 amino acids. Germline CDR1 SGHTA, CDR2 FQGNSA.

The CDR3 here is CASSPNKGNYGYTF. The CDR3, as DNA: TGTGCCAGCTCACCAAATAAAGGAAACTATGGCTACACCTTC. V and J are TRBV18 and TRBJ1-2, with no clear D. Germline loops: CDR1 KGHSH, CDR2 LQKENI. Deletions cut 2 bases from V and 2 bases from J, with 9 bases between. This CDR3 region has 14 residues. Using reference TRBV18 and TRBJ1-2 for the parts outside the CDR3, the full variable domain is NAGVMQNPRHLVRRRGQEARLRCSPMKGHSHVYWYRQLPEEGLKFMVYLQKENIIDESGMPKERFSAEFPKEGPSILRIQQVVRGDSAAYFCASSPNKGNYGYTFGSGTRLTVV.

Written as DNA, the CDR3 is TGTGCCAGTAGTATCCAGCGGTTAGAGACCCAGTACTTC. Protein product: CASSIQRLETQYF. The chain uses TRBV19 and TRBJ2-5, with D possibly TRBD2 on 5 matching bases. Germline assignment: CDR1 LNHDA and CDR2 SQIVND (reference sequence). The germline V and J ends were trimmed by 3 bases and 4 bases, with 9 bases remaining between them. CDR3 length equals 13 residues.

The chain is built from TRBV6-5 and TRBJ1-1; 11 positions agree with TRBD1. The CDR3 length is 16 residues. Germline CDR1 reads MNHEY; CDR2 reads SVGAGI. The V and J ends lost 3 bases and 1 base, in that order; junction bases with no gene match: 4. CDR3 amino acids: CASSYGGTGGNTEAFF. The DNA of the CDR3 is TGTGCCAGCAGTTATGGGGGGACAGGGGGGAACACTGAAGCTTTCTTT.

The chain has TRBV5-4 and TRBJ1-1, with TRBD1 matching over 8 bases. The CDR3 totals 14 residues. Germline V lookup: CDR1 SGHNT, CDR2 YYREEE (reference sequence). J lost 0 bases, V lost 4 bases, and 2 bases had no gene match. Written as DNA, the CDR3 is TGTGCCAGCAGCACGACAGGGGTGAACACTGAAGCTTTCTTT. Protein product: CASSTTGVNTEAFF.

In DNA, the CDR3 is TGTGCCAGCAGTGAAAGGTGGGAGCAGTACTTC. Protein: CASSERWEQYF. The gene calls are TRBV2 and TRBJ2-7; D ambiguous. Trimming took off 2 bases at V and 7 bases at J, with 6 bases between the two ends. CDR1 is SNHLY, CDR2 FYNNEI, per germline. CDR3 length: 11 residues.

V usage is TRBV10-3 and J usage is TRBJ2-1, with D possibly being TRBD1 (6 bases). CDR3 length equals 14 residues. Trimming left V 6 bases short and J 4 bases short, with 13 bases between. Per germline, CDR1 ENHRY and CDR2 SYGVKD. This CDR3 is CAIRDGGSYNEQFF. The CDR3 nucleotides read TGTGCCATCAGAGATGGGGGCAGTTACAATGAGCAGTTCTTC.

The chain has TRBV6-1 and TRBJ2-5; TRBD2 agrees at 13 bases. Germline V gene lookup returns CDR1 MNHNS and CDR2 SASEGT. V was clipped by 5 bases and J by 3 bases; unmatched bases: 3. CDR3 size: 15 residues. The CDR3 sequence: CASSSGLAGKETQYF. CDR3 DNA: TGTGCCAGCAGTTCGGGACTAGCGGGGAAAGAGACCCAGTACTTC.

This clone was counted a single time. The rearrangement uses TRBV6-4 and TRBJ2-1; 12 nucleotides agree with TRBD2. The CDR3 is made up of 15 amino acids. V was clipped by 5 bases and J by 7 bases; unmatched bases: 6. In germline, CDR1 is MRHNA, CDR2 SNTAGT. The CDR3 is CASSRTSGTGNEQFF. The CDR3, as DNA: TGTGCCAGCAGTAGGACTAGCGGGACGGGGAATGAGCAGTTCTTC.

V is TRBV11-2 and J is TRBJ2-1; D is possibly TRBD1 or TRBD2 (5 bases each). V was trimmed by 5 bases and J by 6 bases, leaving 11 bases between them. CDR3 length: 13 amino acids. CDR1 is SGHAT, CDR2 FQNNGV, per germline. The CDR3 sequence is CASSLSRGNEQFF. The CDR3 DNA is TGTGCCAGCAGCCTTTCGAGGGGCAATGAGCAGTTCTTC.

The chain joins TRBV9 to TRBJ2-1; D is undetermined. The CDR3 covers 14 residues. V was clipped by 7 bases and J by 9 bases, with 20 bases between them. In germline, CDR1 is SGDLS, CDR2 YYNGEE. The CDR3 protein is CASRSRSLGGEQFF. CDR3 DNA: TGTGCCAGCCGGTCCCGGAGTCTCGGTGGTGAGCAGTTCTTC.

The chain uses TRBV5-1 and TRBJ2-2, with D tentatively TRBD2 (5 bases). The CDR3 is 15 amino acids. With 5 bases removed from V and 0 bases from J, the gap between germline ends came to 11 bases. CDR1 is SGHRS, CDR2 YFSETQ, per germline. The CDR3 region is CASRQAVPNTGELFF. DNA for the CDR3: TGCGCCAGCAGACAAGCGGTACCGAACACCGGGGAGCTGTTTTTT.

The count of this clone is one. The gene calls are TRBV10-3 and TRBJ2-3; 10 nucleotides align to TRBD2. The germline CDR1 and CDR2 sequences are ENHRY and SYGVKD. The CDR3 consists of 17 residues. The junction had 8 bases not matched to a gene; V was cut back by 5 bases and J by 0 bases. CDR3 DNA sequence: TGTGCCATCAGTTCTGAGACTAGCGGGCCTAGCACAGATACGCAGTATTTT. Protein sequence: CAISSETSGPSTDTQYF.